This is a list of T cell receptor beta chains from one sample in a study of blood T cell repertoires in COVID-19. Assay used: immunoSEQ multiplex PCR; TCRdb lists only in-frame clones, some missing. The repertoire holds about 190,000 clones, with around 85% as singletons. Sequences were obtained from PBMCs or T cells enriched from blood (not recorded which). The receptors stem from a woman in her twenties or thirties who had recovered from COVID-19. Both conserved end residues are part of each CDR3. Fields, in order: J gene, D gene, V gene, clone size, CDR3 protein, CDR3 DNA. The D gene is left open where the match is weak. Clone size, where shown, is once, few, many, or a class for clones that have expanded.

TRBJ2-2 - TRBV30 - CAWRFVAPGELFF TGTGCCTGGAGGTTTGTAGCGCCCGGGGAGCTGTTTTTT
TRBJ2-3 TRBD2 TRBV28 - CASSLRLAEDTQYF TGTGCCAGCAGTTTGAGACTAGCAGAAGATACGCAGTATTTT
TRBJ1-1 TRBD1 TRBV2 - CASMGQGNTEAFF TGTGCCAGCATGGGACAGGGGAACACTGAAGCTTTCTTT
TRBJ2-1 - TRBV19 - CASSMRSPQIYNEQFF TGTGCCAGTAGTATGAGAAGCCCCCAAATATACAATGAGCAGTTCTTC
TRBJ1-1 TRBD1 TRBV6-5 many CASRGMTGLGEAFF TGTGCCAGCAGGGGAATGACAGGGTTGGGTGAAGCTTTCTTT
TRBJ2-7 TRBD1 TRBV10-3 - CAVRVGGSSYEQYF TGTGCCGTCAGAGTAGGGGGCTCTTCCTACGAGCAGTACTTC
TRBJ2-7 TRBD2 TRBV4-2 - CASSPGTSGRSYEQYF TGTGCCAGCAGCCCAGGGACTAGCGGGAGAAGCTACGAGCAGTACTTC
TRBJ1-6 TRBD1 TRBV19 - CASSSAGTGNSPLHF TGTGCCAGTAGTTCCGCCGGGACAGGGAATTCACCCCTCCACTTT
TRBJ1-1 - TRBV6-5 - CASSSSANTEAFF TGTGCCAGCAGTTCCTCAGCGAACACTGAAGCTTTCTTT
TRBJ1-1 - TRBV5-1 - CASSPGQPLTEAFF TGCGCCAGCAGCCCCGGACAGCCGCTCACTGAAGCTTTCTTT